These 29 T cell receptor beta chains came from one sample sequenced in a study of T cells in Graves' hyperthyroidism and ophthalmopathy (dated by TCRdb to the late 2010s). Library method: multiplex PCR. TCRdb names Illumina HiSeq 2000 as the instrument used. Amplification of TCR beta CDR3 regions was carried out from RNA transcripts. The first round of RT-PCR for the TCR CDR3 was performed with the HTBI primer set and the Qiagen OneStep RT-PCR kit. In-frame beta chains were kept once TCRdb had trimmed the public reads at Q25 with fastp and called clones with MiXCR. Here each entry gathers all rows of one CDR3 protein and keeps the most common genes and DNA. This sample has fewer than 750,000 distinct CDR3 sequences in its table, and under 60% of those were observed once. In total, the top ten clones hold roughly 8.2% of the sample. The sample comprised peripheral blood or thyroid tissue (not recorded which). Receptor source: a woman aged 18-29 years with Graves' hyperthyroidism.

In its sample, this clonotype was seen a few times. The CDR3 DNA is TGCAGCGTAGACGGGACTAGCGGGAGATTGGTCAATGAGCAGTTCTTC. This translates into CSVDGTSGRLVNEQFF. The V call is TRBV29-1, the J call TRBJ2-1, with TRBD2 matching 14 bases. The J segment lost 6 bases and the V segment lost 6 bases, leaving 10 bases of the junction unmatched. The CDR3 has 16 residues. Per germline, CDR1 SQVTM and CDR2 ANQGSEA.

This clonotype was observed at least ten times. V is TRBV7-2 and J is TRBJ1-1; TRBD1 might be the D (6 bases). The germline CDR1 and CDR2 sequences are SGHTA and FQGNSA. The CDR3 consists of 14 residues. The V gene lost 6 bases and the J gene lost 8 bases, with 19 bases spanning the gap. The CDR3 protein is CASSTRGTLLEAFF. CDR3 nucleotides: TGTGCCAGCAGTACCAGGGGTACCCTCTTAGAAGCTTTCTTT. Full variable domain (rest looked up from reference TRBV7-2 and TRBJ1-1): GAGVSQSPSNKVTEKGKDVELRCDPISGHTALYWYRQSLGQGLEFLIYFQGNSAPDKSGLPSDRFSAERTGGSVSTLTIQRTQQEDSAVYLCASSTRGTLLEAFFGQGTRLTVV.

The chain employs TRBV29-1 and TRBJ2-5; 7 bases line up with TRBD1. The CDR3 covers 13 residues. CDR1 is SQVTM and CDR2 is ANQGSEA in the germline V gene. Germline trimming cut 5 bases from V and 5 bases from J; bases unmatched to any gene: 8. CDR3 loop: CSVTRGQRETQYF. CDR3 bases: TGCAGCGTTACAAGGGGACAGAGGGAGACCCAGTACTTC.

This clonotype occurred many times. V and J are TRBV12-3 or TRBV12-4 and TRBJ1-1, with D possibly being TRBD1 (5 bases). V dropped 5 bases and J dropped 6 bases, with 25 bases sitting between them. The length of the CDR3 is 17 residues. As DNA, the CDR3 is TGTGCCAGCAGTGCGACAAGAGACAGTCTTTCTCCCCCTGAAGCTTTCTTT. The encoded protein is CASSATRDSLSPPEAFF.

The rearrangement uses TRBV2 and TRBJ2-2; TRBD1 or TRBD2 may be the D gene (5 bases each). CDR1 and CDR2 (germline): SNHLY, FYNNEI. This CDR3 is 15 amino acids long. Between the trimmed V and J ends, which lost 3 bases and 3 bases, there was a span of 11 bases. The DNA of the CDR3 is TGTGCCAGCAGTGACGGTCAGGGAGACACCGGGGAGCTGTTTTTT. Translated: CASSDGQGDTGELFF.

CDR3 bases: TGCAGTGCCAGCAGTGTTGACGGGGACTATGGCTACACCTTC. It is translated as CSASSVDGDYGYTF. V gene TRBV20-1 combines with J gene TRBJ1-2; D not certain. The CDR3 spans 14 residues. CDR1 and CDR2 from the germline V gene are DFQATT and SNEGSKA (reference sequence). V lost 6 bases to trimming and J lost 3 bases, with 17 bases between them.

The rearrangement uses TRBV20-1 and TRBJ2-7, with a tentative D call TRBD1 (6 bases). CDR1 and CDR2 from the germline V gene are DFQATT and SNEGSKA (reference sequence). The V gene lost 6 bases and the J gene lost 0 bases, with 12 bases spanning the gap. CDR3 length equals 13 residues. In DNA, the CDR3 is TGCAGTGCCAGGGGCAGGGCCTCCTACGAGCAGTACTTC. Amino acid sequence: CSARGRASYEQYF.

This clonotype was observed many times. The V and J genes are TRBV2 and TRBJ1-5; D is uncertain. Germline V gives CDR1 SNHLY, CDR2 FYNNEI. Deletions cut 6 bases from V and 6 bases from J, with 15 bases between. CDR3 length: 14 amino acids. CDR3 sequence (DNA): TGTGCCAGCAGGGAAACGGGAGGAGGTCAGCCCCAGCATTTT. Amino acid sequence: CASRETGGGQPQHF.

V and J are TRBV10-3 and TRBJ1-5, with TRBD1 identical over 7 bases. The CDR3 has 15 amino acids. Per germline, CDR1 ENHRY and CDR2 SYGVKD. V lost 4 bases, J lost 2 bases, and 5 bases stayed unmatched. CDR3 region: CAISANRGGNQPQHF. DNA of the CDR3: TGTGCCATCAGTGCAAACAGGGGAGGCAATCAGCCCCAGCATTTT.

This clonotype has just one count. A much more abundant neighbour one base away suggests this may be a read error. The gene calls are TRBV5-1 and TRBJ1-5; D is possibly TRBD1 (5 bases). From germline, CDR1 is SGHRS and CDR2 YFSETQ. The CDR3 extends over 15 amino acids. CDR3 in amino acids: CASSLRGGENQPPHF. DNA for the CDR3: TGCGCCAGCAGCTTGAGGGGTGGGGAGAATCAGCCCCCGCATTTT.

The chain has TRBV7-3 and TRBJ2-6; a possible D gene is TRBD2 (5 bases). Per the germline V gene, CDR1 is SGHTA and CDR2 is FQGTGA. This CDR3 comprises 19 residues. Trimming cost V 2 bases and J 0 bases, with 17 bases left between them. CDR3 sequence: CASSLPTLFRGSGANVLTF. CDR3 sequence (DNA): TGTGCCAGCAGCTTACCTACGTTGTTCCGGGGCTCTGGGGCCAACGTCCTGACTTTC.

CDR3 region: CSARDPTGQFEKLFF. CDR3 coding DNA: TGCAGTGCTAGAGATCCGACAGGGCAATTTGAAAAACTGTTTTTT. The rearrangement links TRBV20-1 to TRBJ1-4, with 7 positions matching TRBD1. Looked up from germline, CDR1 is DFQATT and CDR2 is SNEGSKA (reference sequence). The CDR3 covers 15 residues. J was trimmed by 7 bases and V by 0 bases; bases with no gene match: 8.

This clonotype came up many times. This chain links TRBV19 with TRBJ1-1, with TRBD1 identical over 7 bases. The CDR3 has 13 amino acids. V lost 2 bases, J lost 3 bases, and 0 bases stayed unmatched. Germline V CDR1 and CDR2: LNHDA, SQIVND (reference sequence). CDR3 in amino acids: CASSIQGDTEAFF. CDR3 nucleotides: TGTGCCAGTAGTATACAGGGGGACACTGAAGCTTTCTTT.

This clonotype was counted a single time. A read error may explain this, as a much larger clone is one base away. The chain links TRBV7-8 to TRBJ1-5; D ambiguous. Trimming left V 5 bases short and J 2 bases short, with 19 bases between. Germline V gives CDR1 SGHVS, CDR2 FQNEAQ. The CDR3 sequence is 17 residues long. The chain's CDR3 is CASSLITHGEGNQPQHF. The CDR3 DNA reads TGTGCCAGCAGCCTCATCACCCACGGAGAGGGCAATCAGCCCCAGCATTTT.

Ten or more counts support this clonotype. This sequence joins TRBV7-2 and TRBJ2-5; D perhaps matches TRBD2 (7 bases). V was shortened by 10 bases and J by 5 bases, with 29 bases between the two germline ends. Germline V gene sequence: CDR1 SGHTA, CDR2 FQGNSA. This CDR3 region has 17 residues. The CDR3 region has the DNA TGTGCCACCATCCTCCCACAGCGGGACACCCTGGGGGAGACCCAGTACTTC. This codes for CATILPQRDTLGETQYF.

Ten or more counts support this clonotype. The chain uses TRBV12-3 or TRBV12-4 and TRBJ2-7; D gene ambiguous. This CDR3 region has 10 residues. Trimming removed 5 bases from V and 11 bases from J, with 10 bases in between. The CDR3: CASSANTKYF. Here the CDR3 DNA reads TGTGCCAGCAGTGCTAACACGAAGTACTTC.

The chain has TRBV7-8 and TRBJ2-7; TRBD1 aligns across 7 bases. J was trimmed by 6 bases and V by 3 bases; bases with no gene match: 2. The V gene's germline CDR1 is SGHVS and CDR2 FQNEAQ. The CDR3 length is 12 residues. The CDR3 DNA follows: TGTGCCAGCAGCTTCGACAGGGCCGAGCAGTACTTC. It encodes CASSFDRAEQYF.

Details on this clonotype: A single base separates this from a much larger clone, so it may be a read error. The rearrangement links TRBV7-3 to TRBJ2-7; D gene ambiguous. The CDR3 has 12 amino acids. CDR1 is SGHTA and CDR2 is FQGTGA in the germline V gene. CDR3 DNA sequence: TGTGCCAGCCAAAGTGTCTCCTACGGGCAGTACTTC. Translated, it gives CASQSVSYGQYF.

This chain uses TRBV7-9 with TRBJ1-4; D unresolved. The CDR3 length is 14 residues. V was pared by 7 bases and J by 5 bases, with 14 bases between. CDR1 SEHNR and CDR2 FQNEAQ come from the germline V gene (reference sequence). The DNA of the CDR3 is TGTGCCAGCATCCAAGGGCAGCAGAATGAAAAACTGTTTTTT. Translation gives CASIQGQQNEKLFF.

The chain couples TRBV24-1 to TRBJ2-5, with D perhaps matching TRBD1 (6 bases). This CDR3 has 12 residues. Germline-derived CDR1 and CDR2 are KGHDR and SFDVKD. V was cut by 3 bases and J by 13 bases, with 14 bases left in between. For the CDR3, the DNA is TGTGCCACCAGTGATCATCCTGGACAGAGGTACTTC. Translation: CATSDHPGQRYF.

The chain has TRBV19 and TRBJ1-2, with 7 bases aligning to TRBD1. The V gene's germline CDR1 is LNHDA and CDR2 SQIVND (reference sequence). CDR3 length: 14 residues. V was clipped by 6 bases and J by 8 bases; unmatched bases: 12. In nucleotides, the CDR3 is TGTGCCAGTAGCCTTCCCCAGGGGGGATGGGGCTACACCTTC. As protein: CASSLPQGGWGYTF. Together with reference TRBV19 and TRBJ1-2, the CDR3 gives the full variable domain: DGGITQSPKYLFRKEGQNVTLSCEQNLNHDAMYWYRQDPGQGLRLIYYSQIVNDFQKGDIAEGYSVSREKKESFPLTVTSAQKNPTAFYLCASSLPQGGWGYTFGSGTRLTVV.

On this clonotype: A junction boundary mismatches the germline segment, possibly from a read error. The chain uses TRBV24-1 and TRBJ1-5; no firm D call. Germline V gene lookup returns CDR1 KGHDR and CDR2 SFDVKD. This CDR3 has 15 residues. The CDR3 spells CASSFIGNNNQPQHF. Written as DNA, the CDR3 is TGTGCCAGCAGTTTTATAGGGAATAACAATCAGCCCCAGCATTTT.

This clonotype came up many times. The chain is built from TRBV20-1 and TRBJ2-5; TRBD2 agrees at 7 bases. The CDR3 consists of 15 residues. J gave up 5 bases and V 0 bases, and 9 bases lay outside the gene matches. Germline V lookup: CDR1 DFQATT, CDR2 SNEGSKA (reference sequence). The CDR3 is CSARDGSGISETQYF. In DNA, the CDR3 is TGCAGTGCTAGAGACGGGAGCGGGATATCGGAGACCCAGTACTTC.

Points on this clonotype: A much larger clone sits a single nucleotide away, making a read error possible. The J gene is TRBJ2-7, the V gene TRBV12-5, with 7 bases that match TRBD1. CDR3 size: 16 residues. Germline V gives CDR1 LGHNT, CDR2 FRNRAP. Germline trimming cut 6 bases from V and 0 bases from J; bases unmatched to any gene: 11. The CDR3 region is CASGRFTGQSSYEQYF. CDR3 coding DNA: TGTGCTAGTGGCAGATTTACGGGACAGAGCTCCTACGAGCAGTACTTC.

The chain is built from TRBV6-5 and TRBJ1-6; 8 nucleotides match TRBD1. CDR3 length: 14 residues. The trim removed 7 bases at V and 8 bases at J, leaving 7 bases unmatched. The germline gives CDR1 MNHEY, CDR2 SVGAGI. The CDR3 sequence: CASKAGQVYSPLHF. The CDR3 nucleotides are TGTGCCAGCAAGGCGGGACAGGTTTATTCACCCCTCCACTTT.

This rearrangement joins TRBV7-6 to TRBJ1-1, with unresolved D. V lost 2 bases to trimming and J lost 1 base, with 20 bases between them. Germline CDR1 SGHVS, CDR2 FNYEAQ. There are 18 residues in the CDR3. The DNA of the CDR3 is TGTGCCAGCAGCTTAACCCCCCTAAGGTCGGGTCGGAACACTGAAGCTTTCTTT. Translated, it gives CASSLTPLRSGRNTEAFF. Full variable domain (outside the CDR3, taken from reference TRBV7-6 and TRBJ1-1): GAGVSQSPRYKVTKRGQDVALRCDPISGHVSLYWYRQALGQGPEFLTYFNYEAQQDKSGLPNDRFSAERPEGSISTLTIQRTEQRDSAMYRCASSLTPLRSGRNTEAFFGQGTRLTVV.

This clonotype has at least ten counts. This chain connects TRBV7-9 to TRBJ1-1, with no clear D. The CDR3 contains 11 residues. Germline CDR1 is SEHNR and CDR2 is FQNEAQ (reference sequence). Trimming removed 5 bases from V and 4 bases from J, with 5 bases in between. In nucleotides, the CDR3 is TGTGCCAGCAGCCCCACCACTGAAGCTTTCTTT. Its translation is CASSPTTEAFF. Supplemented by reference TRBV7-9 and TRBJ1-1, the full variable domain reads DTGVSQNPRHKITKRGQNVTFRCDPISEHNRLYWYRQTLGQGPEFLTYFQNEAQLEKSRLLSDRFSAERPKGSFSTLEIQRTEQGDSAMYLCASSPTTEAFFGQGTRLTVV.

The chain is built from TRBV7-2 and TRBJ1-1; D perhaps matches TRBD1 (5 bases). Per germline, CDR1 SGHTA and CDR2 FQGNSA. This CDR3 is 12 amino acids long. The V end was cut by 5 bases, the J end by 10 bases, with 14 bases between. CDR3 in DNA: TGTGCCAGCAGCCAGGGCGGCGGGAGAGCTTTCTTT. Translating it yields CASSQGGGRAFF.

In its sample, this clonotype was seen many times. The chain employs TRBV7-9 and TRBJ2-2; 10 nucleotides line up with TRBD1. The CDR3 sequence is 17 residues long. Losses at the gene ends were 2 bases for V and 4 bases for J; bases not matched to a gene: 7. Germline-derived CDR1 and CDR2 are SEHNR and FQNEAQ (reference sequence). CDR3 protein: CASSLLQGQGSTGELFF. CDR3 coding DNA: TGTGCCAGCAGCTTATTACAGGGACAGGGGAGCACCGGGGAGCTGTTTTTT.